The source of this T cell receptor beta chain is a study of cytomegalovirus exposure and HLA in healthy donors. This clone was seen only once. The PCR ran on 60 Vbeta and 13 Jbeta primers. This table comes from immunoSEQ multiplex PCR, and its TCRdb copy is limited to in-frame clones, with some not included. Seen here are about 140,000 clones, 75% to 80% observed once, and the top ten hold around 3.6%. The length of the CDR3 is 19 residues. Germline V gives CDR1 SGHRS, CDR2 YFSETQ. The V and J ends lost 6 bases and 0 bases, in that order; junction bases with no gene match: 14. The J gene is TRBJ1-6, the V gene TRBV5-1, with 8 bases matching TRBD1. Sequencing used PBMCs. This TCR came from a man aged 18 to 35 in good health and CMV-seronegative. The DNA for the CDR3 is TGCGCCAGCACCCTGGACAGGGTAGAAAGTTCCTCCTATAATTCACCCCTCCACTTT. Amino acid sequence: CASTLDRVESSSYNSPLHF. Full variable domain (missing parts from reference TRBV5-1 and TRBJ1-6): KAGVTQTPRYLIKTRGQQVTLSCSPISGHRSVSWYQQTPGQGLQFLFEYFSETQRNKGNFPGRFSGRQFSNSRSEMNVSTLELGDSALYLCASTLDRVESSSYNSPLHFGNGTRLTVT.